The entry below describes one TCR beta chain. Antigen: not known. V dropped 6 bases and J dropped 4; count of bases not matched to a gene: 14. The CDR3 is made up of 15 amino acids. From germline, CDR1 is SQVTM and CDR2 ANQGSEA. The data belong to a study of shared clonotypes between healthy human individuals. Overall study results and limits: Limitation of the genetic and exposure-history diversity represented came from the few donors. In contrast to clonotypes shared by all four donors, non-shared clonotypes had lower generation probabilities.

Using immunoSEQ multiplex PCR, the repertoire was profiled, and TCRdb retains in-frame clones only, with some absent. The sample holds approximately 720,000 clones, around 72% seen once. V gene TRBV29-1 combines with J gene TRBJ2-7, with 8 nucleotides matching TRBD1. This clonotype originated in a woman aged 25 to 39 in good health. Sequences were obtained from memory CD4+ T cells sorted from blood. Specified subset: CD45RA-negative fraction. This CDR3 reads CSVRGTGLPPYEQYF. CDR3 coding DNA: TGCAGCGTACGGGGGACAGGCTTACCCCCTTACGAGCAGTACTTC.